The 32 T cell receptor beta chains below all came from one sample that was sequenced in a study of T-cell reconstitution after alpha-beta-depleted transplantation in children. A library of TCRbeta sequences, prepared with unique molecular identifiers, was generated. TCRdb re-derived calls from the PCR reads in MiXCR, one entry per CDR3 protein. The sample holds hundreds of thousands of distinct CDR3 sequences, 10% to 15% seen once. The sequences come from PBMCs, mostly from graft donor cells, collected 360 days after TCRalphabeta/CD19-depleted stem cell transplant. Receptor source: a male patient younger than 18 who had a stem cell transplant for acute myeloid leukemia, so the T cells may come from the graft donor.

This clonotype was observed a handful of times. V and J are TRBV13 and TRBJ1-2; 7 nucleotides align to TRBD1. CDR1 and CDR2 (germline): PRHDT, FYEKMQ (reference sequence). This CDR3 contains 14 residues. With V trimmed by 3 bases and J by 4 bases, 5 bases remained unmatched. CDR3 nucleotides: TGTGCCAGCAGCTTCCTCCGGGACAGCTATGGCTACACCTTC. Translating it yields CASSFLRDSYGYTF.

This clonotype was counted many times. The chain has TRBV10-3 and TRBJ2-1; 8 nucleotides line up with TRBD2. Germline CDR1 reads ENHRY; CDR2 reads SYGVKD. V dropped 6 bases and J dropped 5; count of bases not matched to a gene: 9. The CDR3 totals 15 residues. The CDR3 nucleotides are TGTGCCATCAGGATTAGCCTAGCGGGTAACAATGAGCAGTTCTTC. This encodes CAIRISLAGNNEQFF.

CDR3 amino acids: CASSLAKLGSDEQYF. CDR3 DNA: TGCGCCAGCAGCTTGGCCAAACTAGGAAGCGACGAGCAGTACTTC. The V and J genes are TRBV5-1 and TRBJ2-7; possible D gene TRBD2, 5 bases. The V end lost 0 bases, the J end lost 5 bases, and 15 bases lay between the germline ends. Germline CDR1 reads SGHRS; CDR2 reads YFSETQ. CDR3 length equals 15 residues.

The CDR3 loop reads CATSPFSGDIYEQYF. CDR3 nucleotides: TGTGCCACCAGCCCTTTCAGCGGGGACATCTACGAGCAGTACTTC. The chain uses TRBV15 and TRBJ2-7; D might be TRBD2 (7 bases). The CDR3 is 15 amino acids. V was cut by 5 bases and J by 3 bases, with 17 bases left in between. CDR1 LNHNV and CDR2 YYDKDF come from the germline V gene (reference sequence).

This chain joins TRBV21-1 and TRBJ2-4; TRBD2 is the table's D call, not checked against the DNA. TRBV21-1 is a pseudogene. The CDR3 length is 16 residues. The CDR3 DNA reads TGTGCCAGCAGCTTACGGGACTACCCCACCAAAAACATTCAGTACTTC. Its protein is CASSLRDYPTKNIQYF.

J is TRBJ2-3 and V is TRBV9; possible D gene TRBD2, 5 bases. The CDR3 is made up of 14 amino acids. The V gene's germline CDR1 is SGDLS and CDR2 YYNGEE. Trimming left V 0 bases short and J 7 bases short, with 12 bases between. The CDR3 nucleotides read TGTGCCAGCAGCGTAGGTTTGACGGGGTATACGCAGTATTTT. Translating gives CASSVGLTGYTQYF.

This clonotype has more than one count but fewer than ten. This rearrangement joins TRBV25-1 to TRBJ1-4; tentatively, D is TRBD1 (5 bases). V was clipped by 5 bases and J by 8 bases, with 15 bases between them. The CDR3 covers 14 residues. Germline CDR1 is MGHDK and CDR2 is SYGVNS. The CDR3 loop reads CASSSPPGGEKLFF. The DNA for the CDR3 is TGTGCCAGCAGTAGCCCTCCCGGGGGAGAAAAACTGTTTTTT.

This clonotype was recorded a few times. An end of the junction differs from the germline gene, which may be a read error. This chain joins TRBV28 and TRBJ2-1; possibly TRBD1 for D (6 bases). Germline assignment: CDR1 MDHEN and CDR2 SYDVKM. This CDR3 contains 16 residues. The CDR3 loop reads CASSLWGTPYYNEQFF. The CDR3 DNA reads as TGTGCCAGCAGCTTATGGGGGACACCCTATTACAATGAGCAGTTCTTC.

This clonotype was seen repeatedly, ten times or more. The rearrangement links TRBV6-1 to TRBJ2-5; 9 bases agree with TRBD2. In germline, CDR1 is MNHNS, CDR2 SASEGT. Germline trimming cut 5 bases from V and 5 bases from J; bases unmatched to any gene: 12. The CDR3 runs to 16 residues. Here the CDR3 DNA reads TGTGCCAGCAGTCGCCATGAGACTAGCGGTGGCGAGACCCAGTACTTC. It encodes CASSRHETSGGETQYF.

This clonotype was found many times. CDR3 sequence reads: CASSLDGTRTPYEQYF. CDR3 bases: TGTGCCAGCAGTTTAGACGGGACTAGGACTCCCTACGAGCAGTACTTC. V is TRBV28 and J is TRBJ2-7, with 8 bases that match TRBD2. In germline, CDR1 is MDHEN, CDR2 SYDVKM. The junction had 8 bases not matched to a gene; V was cut back by 2 bases and J by 2 bases. This CDR3 has 16 residues.

V is TRBV11-1 and J is TRBJ2-7; 10 nucleotides align to TRBD1. The V segment lost 5 bases and the J segment 4 bases; nucleotides outside the gene matches: 17. This CDR3 spans 18 amino acids. Germline V CDR1 and CDR2: SGHAT, FQDESV (reference sequence). This CDR3 reads CASSRDRGFREGSYEQYF. In DNA, the CDR3 is TGTGCCAGCAGCCGGGACAGGGGATTCCGGGAGGGCTCGTACGAGCAGTACTTC.

The chain carries TRBV20-1 and TRBJ2-1; weak D call: TRBD1 (6 bases). This CDR3 is built from 14 residues. CDR1 is DFQATT, CDR2 SNEGSKA, per germline (reference sequence). Trimming took off 5 bases at V and 4 bases at J, with 15 bases between the two ends. The CDR3 is CSAQQGSIYNEQFF. Here the CDR3 DNA reads TGCAGTGCTCAACAGGGATCTATTTACAATGAGCAGTTCTTC.

The chain links TRBV29-1 to TRBJ2-7, with a tentative D call TRBD1 (6 bases). With 3 bases removed from V and 7 bases from J, the gap between germline ends came to 16 bases. Germline CDR1 and CDR2: SQVTM and ANQGSEA. The CDR3 has 13 residues. The CDR3 bases are TGCAGCGTTGAGGGTACAGGGACGGGGGAGCAGTACTTC. This encodes CSVEGTGTGEQYF.

The V and J genes are TRBV6-2 or TRBV6-3 and TRBJ1-1; 7 nucleotides line up with TRBD1. The CDR3 spans 18 residues. V lost 2 bases, J lost 3 bases, and 15 bases stayed unmatched. From germline, CDR1 is MNHEY and CDR2 SVGEGT. CDR3 region: CASSYLPGQPIHDTEAFF. For the CDR3, the DNA is TGTGCCAGCAGTTACCTTCCGGGACAGCCCATCCACGACACTGAAGCTTTCTTT.

V and J are TRBV20-1 and TRBJ1-1; D gene ambiguous. Germline V CDR1 and CDR2: DFQATT, SNEGSKA (reference sequence). Trimming took off 1 base at V and 4 bases at J, with 7 bases between the two ends. This CDR3 region has 12 residues. This CDR3 is CSARGESTEAFF. The CDR3 DNA reads as TGCAGTGCTAGAGGCGAGAGCACTGAAGCTTTCTTT.

This clonotype was detected a few times. The chain is built from TRBV28 and TRBJ1-6, with TRBD1 matching 8 bases. Germline assignment: CDR1 MDHEN and CDR2 SYDVKM. V lost 4 bases to trimming and J lost 8 bases; unmatched junction nucleotides: 4. The length of the CDR3 is 14 residues. The CDR3 region is CASSSRTGHSPLHF. DNA of the CDR3: TGTGCCAGCAGTTCCAGGACAGGGCATTCACCCCTCCACTTT.

The chain combines TRBV20-1 with TRBJ2-1, with 9 bases identical to TRBD2. The CDR3 runs 16 residues. The V gene's germline CDR1 is DFQATT and CDR2 SNEGSKA (reference sequence). Trimming cost V 3 bases and J 2 bases; bases outside gene matches: 8. The CDR3 reads CSASSGSLEAYNEQFF. CDR3 sequence (DNA): TGCAGTGCTAGTAGCGGGAGTTTAGAGGCCTACAATGAGCAGTTCTTC.

As concerns this clonotype: This clone may be a read error of a much larger clone one base away. The rearrangement links TRBV29-1 to TRBJ2-1, with TRBD2 matching 11 bases. CDR1 SQVTM and CDR2 ANQGSEA come from the germline V gene. This CDR3 region has 18 residues. Unmatched junction bases numbered 20, after V lost 4 bases and J lost 9 bases. CDR3 DNA sequence: TGCAGCGTTGTGGGGGGGCGACTAGCGGGAACCCCTTGGGGTGAGCAGTTCTTC. Protein product: CSVVGGRLAGTPWGEQFF.

The chain combines TRBV5-1 with TRBJ2-1; the match to TRBD2 covers 10 bases. This CDR3 comprises 17 residues. Trimming removed 0 bases from V and 1 base from J; junction bases left unmatched: 4. Germline lookup yields CDR1 SGHRS and CDR2 YFSETQ. The CDR3 DNA is TGCGCCAGCAGCTTGGAGGCTAGCGGGAGATCCTACAATGAGCAGTTCTTC. This gives the protein CASSLEASGRSYNEQFF. The variable domain in full, with the rest retrieved from reference TRBV5-1 and TRBJ2-1, is KAGVTQTPRYLIKTRGQQVTLSCSPISGHRSVSWYQQTPGQGLQFLFEYFSETQRNKGNFPGRFSGRQFSNSRSEMNVSTLELGDSALYLCASSLEASGRSYNEQFFGPGTRLTVL.

This clonotype was counted a few times. The chain uses TRBV9 and TRBJ1-2; D call uncertain. The CDR3 loop spans 12 amino acids. Germline values: CDR1 SGDLS, CDR2 YYNGEE. Between the trimmed V and J ends, which lost 0 bases and 4 bases, there was a span of 4 bases. As DNA, the CDR3 is TGTGCCAGCAGCGTAGGGAGCTATGGCTACACCTTC. Amino acid sequence: CASSVGSYGYTF.

V gene TRBV12-3 or TRBV12-4 combines with J gene TRBJ2-2; unclear D gene. The CDR3 has 13 amino acids. Trimming removed 8 bases from V and 2 bases from J, with 9 bases in between. CDR3 bases: TGTGCCAGCGGGGTATCTAACACCGGGGAGCTGTTTTTT. This gives the protein CASGVSNTGELFF.

This clonotype was observed a handful of times. The chain uses TRBV12-3 or TRBV12-4 and TRBJ2-3; no clear D gene. The V and J ends lost 6 bases and 0 bases respectively, with 13 bases between them. The CDR3 has 15 amino acids. CDR3 in amino acids: CASRHFRGSTDTQYF. Here the CDR3 DNA reads TGTGCCAGCAGGCACTTCCGAGGTAGCACAGATACGCAGTATTTT.

In this sample, this clonotype turned up a few times. The chain employs TRBV10-3 and TRBJ2-1; 9 bases agree with TRBD2. This CDR3 comprises 16 residues. Germline loops: CDR1 ENHRY, CDR2 SYGVKD. Trimming at V came to 7 bases and at J to 0 bases, leaving 7 bases not matched to a gene. CDR3 in DNA: TGTGCCATCAATCCGACTAGCGGCAGCTCCTACAATGAGCAGTTCTTC. Its protein product is CAINPTSGSSYNEQFF.

In its sample, this clonotype was seen a few times. This chain connects TRBV7-3 to TRBJ2-1; D is unclear. The CDR3 sequence is 16 residues long. The germline V gene encodes CDR1 SGHTA and CDR2 FQGTGA. Trimming removed 2 bases from V and 4 bases from J, with 15 bases in between. In DNA, the CDR3 is TGTGCCAGCAGCTTAGGATCAGTGGGCACATACAATGAGCAGTTCTTC. It specifies CASSLGSVGTYNEQFF. Full variable domain (outside the CDR3, taken from reference TRBV7-3 and TRBJ2-1): GAGVSQTPSNKVTEKGKYVELRCDPISGHTALYWYRQSLGQGPEFLIYFQGTGAADDSGLPNDRFFAVRPEGSVSTLKIQRTERGDSAVYLCASSLGSVGTYNEQFFGPGTRLTVL.

The CDR3 spells CASSLTSSPFNEQFF. In DNA, the CDR3 is TGTGCCAGCAGCTTAACATCTAGCCCTTTTAATGAGCAGTTCTTC. The chain couples TRBV7-3 to TRBJ2-1; possible D gene TRBD2, 5 bases. V was clipped by 0 bases and J by 7 bases, with 13 bases between them. In germline, CDR1 is SGHTA, CDR2 FQGTGA. This CDR3 comprises 15 residues.

This clonotype was recorded many times. The rearrangement uses TRBV11-1 and TRBJ2-2; 9 bases match TRBD2. The CDR3 has 20 amino acids. The germline gives CDR1 SGHAT, CDR2 FQDESV (reference sequence). The V and J ends lost 5 bases and 4 bases, in that order; junction bases with no gene match: 20. Here the CDR3 DNA reads TGTGCCAGCAGCCCGAAAGAGTTTCTTGGGCTAGCGGGACTCACCGGGGAGCTGTTTTTT. Amino acids: CASSPKEFLGLAGLTGELFF.

This clonotype was counted between two and nine times. V usage is TRBV20-1 and J usage is TRBJ1-1; D is perhaps TRBD1 (6 bases). Trimming cost V 1 base and J 1 base, with 7 bases left between them. In germline, CDR1 is DFQATT, CDR2 SNEGSKA (reference sequence). The CDR3 totals 13 residues. The CDR3 here is CSARAGQNTEAFF. The CDR3, as DNA: TGCAGTGCTAGAGCGGGACAGAACACTGAAGCTTTCTTT.

The chain links TRBV29-1 to TRBJ2-3; D not resolved. CDR3 length equals 14 residues. The ends were cut back, 1 base at V and 2 bases at J, with 10 bases in the middle. CDR1 is SQVTM, CDR2 ANQGSEA, per germline. CDR3 in amino acids: CSVEGRRFTDTQYF. The CDR3 DNA is TGCAGCGTTGAAGGCCGGCGGTTCACAGATACGCAGTATTTT.

J is TRBJ1-2 and V is TRBV29-1; D possibly corresponds to TRBD1 (6 bases). Germline assignment: CDR1 SQVTM and CDR2 ANQGSEA. V dropped 3 bases and J dropped 2 bases, with 7 bases sitting between them. The CDR3 loop spans 12 amino acids. The CDR3 loop reads CSVDGGNYGYTF. Here the CDR3 DNA reads TGCAGCGTTGACGGGGGCAACTATGGCTACACCTTC. The whole variable domain, remainder taken from reference TRBV29-1 and TRBJ1-2, is SAVISQKPSRDICQRGTSLTIQCQVDSQVTMMFWYRQQPGQSLTLIATANQGSEATYESGFVIDKFPISRPNLTFSTLTVSNMSPEDSSIYLCSVDGGNYGYTFGSGTRLTVV.

The chain links TRBV10-3 to TRBJ1-5; D gene unclear. CDR3 length: 16 residues. V lost 3 bases and J lost 5, with 17 bases in between. Germline lookup yields CDR1 ENHRY and CDR2 SYGVKD. The CDR3 region is CAISDVQIPGHQPQHF. The CDR3 DNA sequence: TGTGCCATCAGTGATGTCCAGATTCCTGGGCATCAGCCCCAGCATTTT.

The rearrangement uses TRBV28 and TRBJ1-2; no firm D call. Germline-derived CDR1 and CDR2 are MDHEN and SYDVKM. V was cut by 3 bases and J by 3 bases, with 23 bases left in between. The CDR3 is made up of 18 amino acids. This chain's CDR3 is CASSFGVGTWSGDYGYTF. The CDR3 nucleotides read TGTGCCAGCAGTTTTGGGGTAGGAACATGGTCTGGGGACTATGGCTACACCTTC.

This chain links TRBV20-1 with TRBJ2-1; 11 bases fit TRBD2. Trimming cost V 6 bases and J 2 bases; bases outside gene matches: 6. The CDR3 covers 15 residues. CDR1 and CDR2 from the germline V gene are DFQATT and SNEGSKA (reference sequence). The CDR3 spells CSASSGGAAYNEQFF. The CDR3, as DNA: TGCAGTGCGAGTAGCGGGGGGGCAGCCTACAATGAGCAGTTCTTC.